Sequencing of this T cell receptor beta chain was carried out in a study of blood T cells in healthy people across ages. Whole-study results and caveats: Long-lived donors exceeded aged donors in naive CD4+ cells and diversity.

Primed by a sample-barcoded 5' primer and a J-beta primer mix, a second PCR proceeded for about 6 to 12 cycles. Each cDNA molecule was tagged by a template-switch adaptor that had 12 random nucleotides. TCRdb recomputed calls from the 5' RACE reads with MiXCR, one row per CDR3 protein. The sample yields about 800,000 distinct CDR3 sequences, roughly 25% seen once. On this clonotype itself: What it binds is unknown.

The same data also went into a second study, on T cells of mothers and their children. That study adds: From each mother came over 9 million TCR beta CDR3 reads, and from each child came 2.5 million to 3 million. Related mother-child pairs showed slightly, non-significantly higher overlap than unrelated pairs.

The specimen sequenced was blood. This receptor was taken from a boy between 10 and 17 years old in good health.

CDR3 DNA: TGTGCCAGCAGCCTGCGGGAGGGGGCCAAAAACATTCAGTACTTC. This sequence encodes CASSLREGAKNIQYF. The gene calls are TRBV3-1 and TRBJ2-4; 9 positions match TRBD2. Trimming removed 4 bases from V and 1 base from J; junction bases left unmatched: 2. CDR1 and CDR2 from the germline V gene are LGHDT and YNNKEL (reference sequence). The CDR3 extends over 15 amino acids.